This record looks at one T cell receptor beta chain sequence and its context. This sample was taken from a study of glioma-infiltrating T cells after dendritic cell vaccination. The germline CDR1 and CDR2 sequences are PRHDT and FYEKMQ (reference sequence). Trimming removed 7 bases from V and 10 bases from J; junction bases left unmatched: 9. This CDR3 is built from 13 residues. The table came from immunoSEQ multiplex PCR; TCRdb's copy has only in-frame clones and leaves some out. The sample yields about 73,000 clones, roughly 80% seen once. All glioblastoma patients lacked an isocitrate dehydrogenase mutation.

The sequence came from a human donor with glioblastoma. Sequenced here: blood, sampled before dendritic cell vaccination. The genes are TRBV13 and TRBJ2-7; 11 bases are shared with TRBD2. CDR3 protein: CASTFVAGGPQYF. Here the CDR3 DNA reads TGTGCCAGCACCTTCGTAGCGGGGGGGCCACAGTACTTC.